One sample yielded the 23 T cell receptor beta chains listed below, sequenced in a study of cytomegalovirus exposure and HLA in healthy donors. Sequencing was performed with immunoSEQ multiplex PCR; in TCRdb, only in-frame clones are kept and a portion is missing. This sample yields 200,000 or so clones, of which around 88% are seen a single time; around 3% belongs to the top ten. Sequencing was performed on PBMCs. These receptors originate from a woman between 18 and 29 years old in good health and CMV-seronegative.

The gene calls are TRBV28 and TRBJ2-1; a possible D gene is TRBD2 (5 bases). Germline-derived CDR1 and CDR2 are MDHEN and SYDVKM. V lost 3 bases and J 0 bases, leaving 21 bases between the germline ends. The CDR3 runs 19 residues. CDR3 sequence: CASSLGRTVSVSSYNEQFF. CDR3 nucleotides: TGTGCCAGCAGTTTGGGAAGAACCGTTAGCGTCAGCTCCTACAATGAGCAGTTCTTC.

The CDR3 sequence is CASSSIEEMNTEAFF. The CDR3 coding sequence is TGTGCCAGTAGTAGTATAGAGGAGATGAACACTGAAGCTTTCTTT. The rearrangement links TRBV19 to TRBJ1-1; D is ambiguous. Trimming pared 4 bases from V and 0 bases from J, leaving 12 bases between. CDR3 length: 15 residues. Germline loops: CDR1 LNHDA, CDR2 SQIVND (reference sequence).

This rearrangement joins TRBV27 to TRBJ2-2; D is perhaps TRBD1 (5 bases). V was shortened by 5 bases and J by 0 bases, with 16 bases between the two germline ends. The CDR3 has 17 amino acids. Germline V lookup: CDR1 MNHEY, CDR2 SMNVEV (reference sequence). CDR3 nucleotides: TGTGCCAGCAGTCCCTCACAGGCCTCTGCGAACACCGGGGAGCTGTTTTTT. Translated: CASSPSQASANTGELFF.

This clone was detected only once. The CDR3 spells CASSLHPSEVADTQYF. CDR3 sequence (DNA): TGCGCCAGCAGCCTGCACCCTAGCGAAGTAGCAGATACGCAGTATTTT. The chain is built from TRBV5-1 and TRBJ2-3, with TRBD2 as a possible D gene (6 bases). With 4 bases removed from V and 4 bases from J, the gap between germline ends came to 19 bases. The CDR3 has 16 residues. Germline V CDR1 and CDR2: SGHRS, YFSETQ.

In its sample, this clone was seen a few times. This sequence joins TRBV6-1 and TRBJ2-5, with TRBD2 as a possible D gene (6 bases). This CDR3 spans 16 amino acids. V lost 1 base and J lost 5, with 17 bases in between. CDR1 and CDR2 (germline): MNHNS, SASEGT. Here the CDR3 reads CASSEGARRGGETQYF. CDR3 in DNA: TGTGCCAGCAGTGAAGGAGCGAGGAGAGGAGGGGAGACCCAGTACTTC.

The chain combines TRBV12-5 with TRBJ2-2; D is possibly TRBD1 (5 bases). The CDR3 loop spans 16 amino acids. Trimming left V 7 bases short and J 6 bases short, with 21 bases between. Germline V lookup: CDR1 LGHNT, CDR2 FRNRAP. CDR3 in DNA: TGTGCTAGTGCCTCCACGCGTGTTTCAGGGTCCGGGGAGCTGTTTTTT. Protein: CASASTRVSGSGELFF.

For the CDR3, the DNA is TGTGCCAGCACCGCCCTGACTAGCGGGAGGGCCCTCGACGAGCAGTACTTC. Translating gives CASTALTSGRALDEQYF. This chain uses TRBV5-4 with TRBJ2-7, with TRBD2 matching 14 bases. Germline trimming cut 6 bases from V and 5 bases from J; bases unmatched to any gene: 13. This CDR3 is built from 17 residues. Germline V gene lookup returns CDR1 SGHNT and CDR2 YYREEE (reference sequence).

The V and J genes are TRBV7-9 and TRBJ2-7, with TRBD1 as a possible D gene (6 bases). V lost 4 bases to trimming and J lost 2 bases, with 15 bases between them. This CDR3 region has 15 residues. Germline V CDR1 and CDR2: SEHNR, FQNEAQ (reference sequence). The CDR3: CASSSNRQAPYEQYF. The CDR3 DNA sequence: TGTGCCAGCAGCTCGAATAGACAGGCACCCTACGAGCAGTACTTC. Full variable domain (outside the CDR3, taken from reference TRBV7-9 and TRBJ2-7): DTGVSQNPRHKITKRGQNVTFRCDPISEHNRLYWYRQTLGQGPEFLTYFQNEAQLEKSRLLSDRFSAERPKGSFSTLEIQRTEQGDSAMYLCASSSNRQAPYEQYFGPGTRLTVT.

This clone was counted between two and nine times. The chain has TRBV30 and TRBJ2-7; D gene uncertain. Germline CDR1 reads GTSNPN; CDR2 reads SVGIG (reference sequence). This CDR3 comprises 11 residues. The V end lost 2 bases, the J end lost 3 bases, and 5 bases lay between the germline ends. The CDR3 DNA follows: TGTGCCTGGAGTCAGGACTACGAGCAGTACTTC. It translates to CAWSQDYEQYF.

The rearrangement links TRBV5-1 to TRBJ2-7; weak D call: TRBD2 (6 bases). V lost 3 bases to trimming and J lost 5 bases, with 15 bases between them. Germline V gene lookup returns CDR1 SGHRS and CDR2 YFSETQ. This CDR3 spans 14 amino acids. The CDR3 sequence: CASSWPGERDEQYF. CDR3 nucleotides: TGCGCCAGCAGCTGGCCTGGGGAGCGGGACGAGCAGTACTTC.

The chain has TRBV6-5 and TRBJ2-6; maybe TRBD2 (6 bases). CDR1 MNHEY and CDR2 SVGAGI come from the germline V gene. V was trimmed by 6 bases and J by 3 bases, leaving 12 bases between them. The CDR3 contains 15 residues. CDR3 sequence: CASSPGGIGANVLTF. The CDR3 DNA sequence: TGTGCCAGCAGCCCTGGGGGGATTGGGGCCAACGTCCTGACTTTC.

The V gene is TRBV5-4, the J gene TRBJ1-2; TRBD1 agrees at 10 bases. Trimming cost V 3 bases and J 7 bases; bases outside gene matches: 9. CDR3 size: 15 residues. Germline values: CDR1 SGHNT, CDR2 YYREEE (reference sequence). In DNA, the CDR3 is TGTGCCAGCAGCTCACCCCGGGACAGGGGAACTGGCTACACCTTC. Translation: CASSSPRDRGTGYTF.

The chain joins TRBV5-1 to TRBJ1-2; D gene unclear. The CDR3 is 13 residues long. CDR1 is SGHRS and CDR2 is YFSETQ in the germline V gene. V dropped 4 bases and J dropped 8 bases, with 15 bases sitting between them. CDR3 amino acids: CASSILGRGGYTF. CDR3 coding DNA: TGCGCCAGCAGCATTTTGGGTCGCGGGGGCTACACCTTC.

This clone was recorded a few times. V usage is TRBV5-1 and J usage is TRBJ1-1; TRBD1 matches at 7 bases. The CDR3 covers 15 residues. After removal of 4 bases from V and 5 bases from J, the junction contained 11 bases not matched to a gene. Germline-derived CDR1 and CDR2 are SGHRS and YFSETQ. CDR3 sequence (DNA): TGCGCCAGCAGCCCCGTGACAGGGTATAGAACTGAAGCTTTCTTT. Amino acid sequence: CASSPVTGYRTEAFF.

The chain is built from TRBV7-3 and TRBJ2-7; TRBD1 aligns across 9 bases. Germline-derived CDR1 and CDR2 are SGHTA and FQGTGA. V shed 4 bases and J 4 bases; nucleotides not matched to a gene: 5. This CDR3 comprises 14 residues. Here the CDR3 DNA reads TGTGCCAGCAGCTCGGGACAGGGCGGATACGAGCAGTACTTC. Translated: CASSSGQGGYEQYF.

This sequence joins TRBV29-1 and TRBJ2-3; TRBD2 agrees at 9 bases. Trimming removed 4 bases from V and 1 base from J; junction bases left unmatched: 12. Per the germline V gene, CDR1 is SQVTM and CDR2 is ANQGSEA. The CDR3 length is 17 residues. The DNA of the CDR3 is TGCAGCGTTGTGGGTAGCGGGAGTGCCCTCGGCACAGATACGCAGTATTTT. Protein: CSVVGSGSALGTDTQYF.

This chain connects TRBV4-1 to TRBJ1-1; no clear D gene. CDR1 is MGHRA, CDR2 YSYEKL, per germline. V lost 0 bases to trimming and J lost 1 base, with 6 bases between them. This CDR3 is built from 14 residues. The CDR3 DNA reads as TGCGCCAGCAGCCAAGATCTGGCGAACACTGAAGCTTTCTTT. Its translation: CASSQDLANTEAFF.

The DNA of the CDR3 is TGTGCCAGCTCCCGGGGGGGAACAGATACGCAGTATTTT. It encodes CASSRGGTDTQYF. V gene TRBV25-1 combines with J gene TRBJ2-3; TRBD2 matches at 8 bases. Germline trimming cut 8 bases from V and 3 bases from J; bases unmatched to any gene: 4. This CDR3 has 13 amino acids. Germline-derived CDR1 and CDR2 are MGHDK and SYGVNS.

The V and J genes are TRBV30 and TRBJ1-3; D ambiguous. This CDR3 comprises 12 residues. Per germline, CDR1 GTSNPN and CDR2 SVGIG (reference sequence). The V end was cut by 0 bases, the J end by 5 bases, with 5 bases between. CDR3 nucleotides: TGTGCCTGGAGTGTTGCGAGAAACACCATATATTTT. Its translation: CAWSVARNTIYF.

The rearrangement joins TRBV7-6 to TRBJ1-1; D is undetermined. Germline V CDR1 and CDR2: SGHVS, FNYEAQ. The CDR3 runs to 13 residues. V was cut by 4 bases and J by 0 bases, with 6 bases left in between. CDR3: CASSSSLNTEAFF. CDR3 nucleotides: TGTGCCAGCAGCTCGTCTTTGAACACTGAAGCTTTCTTT.

The chain recombines TRBV28 with TRBJ1-2, with 7 bases fitting TRBD1. Germline values: CDR1 MDHEN, CDR2 SYDVKM. The CDR3 loop spans 15 amino acids. The V and J ends lost 6 bases and 2 bases, in that order; junction bases with no gene match: 9. In nucleotides, the CDR3 is TGTGCCAGCAGAGGCCCGACAGGGACGAACTATGGCTACACCTTC. Its protein is CASRGPTGTNYGYTF.

The rearrangement joins TRBV9 to TRBJ1-1, with D possibly TRBD1 on 6 matching bases. V was cut by 4 bases and J by 1 base, with 8 bases left in between. The CDR3 is 13 residues long. The V gene's germline CDR1 is SGDLS and CDR2 YYNGEE. The CDR3 spells CASSKGGNTEAFF. The CDR3 nucleotides read TGTGCCAGCAGCAAAGGGGGGAACACTGAAGCTTTCTTT.

This sequence joins TRBV27 and TRBJ2-7, with D perhaps matching TRBD2 (5 bases). The CDR3 loop spans 14 amino acids. CDR1 is MNHEY and CDR2 is SMNVEV in the germline V gene (reference sequence). Trimming stripped 5 bases from V and 2 bases from J, with 13 bases between. The CDR3 spells CASSHGETPYEQYF. As DNA, the CDR3 is TGTGCCAGCAGTCACGGGGAGACACCCTACGAGCAGTACTTC.